This T cell receptor (beta chain) was captured in a study of cytomegalovirus exposure and HLA in healthy donors. V was cut by 6 bases and J by 4 bases, with 18 bases left in between. The germline CDR1 and CDR2 sequences are MNHEY and SMNVEV (reference sequence). The CDR3 runs to 15 residues. Comment on this clone: Its antigen is undetermined.

Vbeta (60) and Jbeta (13) primers were used in the PCR. Generated by immunoSEQ multiplex PCR, the TCRdb table keeps only in-frame clones and is missing some. The sample records 190,000 or so clones, 70% to 80% being singletons. Study conclusions and caveats: In a later analysis, several top co-occurrence clusters appeared linked to parvovirus B19, influenza, CMV and Epstein-Barr virus.

Sequenced sample: PBMCs. The V call is TRBV27, the J call TRBJ1-1, with TRBD1 as a possible D gene (5 bases). This TCR was recovered from a girl aged 10-17 years in good health and CMV-seropositive. In nucleotides, the CDR3 is TGTGCCAGCAGCTCTGGGTGGGGGGAACTCACTGAAGCTTTCTTT. Protein product: CASSSGWGELTEAFF.